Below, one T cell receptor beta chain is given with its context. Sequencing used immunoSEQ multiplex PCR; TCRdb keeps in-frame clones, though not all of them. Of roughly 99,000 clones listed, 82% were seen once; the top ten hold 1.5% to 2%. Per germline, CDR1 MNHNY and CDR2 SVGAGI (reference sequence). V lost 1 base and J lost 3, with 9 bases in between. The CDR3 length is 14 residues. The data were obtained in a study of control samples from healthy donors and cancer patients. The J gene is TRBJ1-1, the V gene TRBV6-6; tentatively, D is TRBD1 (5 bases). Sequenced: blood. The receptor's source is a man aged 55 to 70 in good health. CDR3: CASSYWGPDTEAFF. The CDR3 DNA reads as TGTGCCAGCAGTTACTGGGGCCCTGACACTGAAGCTTTCTTT.